One and the same sample provided the 11 T cell receptor beta chains below, sequenced in a study of OX40 agonist ivuxolimab in advanced cancers. Repertoires were generated with immunoSEQ multiplex PCR, while TCRdb's copy carries only in-frame clones and drops some. The data show 40,000 to 60,000 clones, about 80% seen once. Source: CD4+ or CD8+ T cells sorted from blood, taken in a trial of the OX40 agonist ivuxolimab. Receptors originate from an adult with an advanced solid tumor such as melanoma, head and neck, liver or kidney cancer.

Only one count was recorded for this clone. This chain connects TRBV5-1 to TRBJ2-7; 8 nucleotides line up with TRBD2. CDR3 size: 15 residues. The junction had 2 bases not matched to a gene; V was cut back by 0 bases and J by 0 bases. Germline CDR1 is SGHRS and CDR2 is YFSETQ. CDR3: CASSLGLAGSYEQYF. CDR3 coding DNA: TGCGCCAGCAGCTTGGGTCTAGCGGGCTCCTACGAGCAGTACTTC.

The chain is built from TRBV5-6 and TRBJ1-1, with D perhaps matching TRBD1 (6 bases). V was trimmed by 2 bases and J by 4 bases, leaving 12 bases between them. The CDR3 loop spans 14 amino acids. Germline CDR1 and CDR2: SGHDT and YYEEEE. CDR3 amino acids: CASSFGGRVTEAFF. The CDR3, as DNA: TGTGCCAGCAGCTTCGGGGGGCGGGTCACTGAAGCTTTCTTT.

This CDR3 reads CASSLVSTNTEAFF. The CDR3 DNA follows: TGCGCCAGCAGCTTGGTGTCAACGAACACTGAAGCTTTCTTT. The chain carries TRBV5-1 and TRBJ1-1; the D is unclear. This CDR3 is built from 14 residues. Trimming shortened V by 0 bases and J by 1 base, and 7 bases separated the two germline ends. Germline CDR1 SGHRS, CDR2 YFSETQ.

The V gene is TRBV5-1, the J gene TRBJ2-2, with 9 bases that match TRBD1. The V segment lost 7 bases and the J segment 3 bases; nucleotides outside the gene matches: 4. The CDR3 length is 14 residues. Germline CDR1 reads SGHRS; CDR2 reads YFSETQ. The CDR3 here is CASGDRAHTGELFF. CDR3 bases: TGCGCCAGCGGGGACAGGGCCCACACCGGGGAGCTGTTTTTT.

The J gene is TRBJ2-2, the V gene TRBV6-5, with TRBD1 as a possible D gene (5 bases). Germline V gives CDR1 MNHEY, CDR2 SVGAGI. The length of the CDR3 is 13 residues. V dropped 4 bases and J dropped 6 bases, with 9 bases sitting between them. CDR3 nucleotide sequence: TGTGCCAGCAGTTTAGGGGTTGCCGGGGAGCTGTTTTTT. Protein product: CASSLGVAGELFF.

The V gene is TRBV9, the J gene TRBJ2-3; D is unresolved. CDR3 length: 15 amino acids. The germline CDR1 and CDR2 sequences are SGDLS and YYNGEE. Trimming left V 0 bases short and J 6 bases short, with 14 bases between. The CDR3 DNA reads as TGTGCCAGCAGCGTAGAATCGGGCCTAGTGGATACGCAGTATTTT. Protein: CASSVESGLVDTQYF.

This clone came up once. This sequence joins TRBV7-2 and TRBJ1-1, with a possible D match to TRBD1 (5 bases). Per germline, CDR1 SGHTA and CDR2 FQGNSA. V was shortened by 3 bases and J by 1 base, with 9 bases between the two germline ends. CDR3 length: 14 amino acids. The CDR3 region is CASSFSRANTEAFF. Written as DNA, the CDR3 is TGTGCCAGCAGCTTTAGCAGGGCGAACACTGAAGCTTTCTTT.

The J gene is TRBJ2-3, the V gene TRBV18; TRBD1 is a possible D gene (6 bases). CDR3 size: 14 residues. In germline, CDR1 is KGHSH, CDR2 LQKENI. V dropped 5 bases and J dropped 6 bases, with 15 bases sitting between them. The CDR3 DNA sequence: TGTGCCAGCTCATCTTCGGACAGAGCTGATACGCAGTATTTT. Protein sequence: CASSSSDRADTQYF.

The chain combines TRBV11-2 with TRBJ2-1; D is possibly TRBD2 (6 bases). Germline V gene sequence: CDR1 SGHAT, CDR2 FQNNGV. This CDR3 is 13 amino acids long. V dropped 7 bases and J dropped 10 bases, with 17 bases sitting between them. CDR3 nucleotide sequence: TGTGCCAGCAACCCCCGTTCCGGGAGAGAGCAGTTCTTC. Its protein product is CASNPRSGREQFF.

The rearrangement joins TRBV7-9 to TRBJ1-2; TRBD1 aligns across 9 bases. CDR1 and CDR2 (germline): SEHNR, FQNEAQ (reference sequence). J lost 4 bases, V lost 4 bases, and 13 bases had no gene match. The CDR3 is 17 residues long. This CDR3 is CASSSPGQGFLSYGYTF. The CDR3 DNA follows: TGTGCCAGCAGCTCCCCGGGACAGGGTTTCCTCAGCTATGGCTACACCTTC.

The chain employs TRBV5-4 and TRBJ2-2, with TRBD2 matching over 8 bases. Unmatched junction bases numbered 7, after V lost 1 base and J lost 5 bases. There are 16 residues in the CDR3. CDR1 and CDR2 from the germline V gene are SGHNT and YYREEE (reference sequence). The DNA of the CDR3 is TGTGCCAGCAGCTTGCCCGGGACTAGGTCAACCGGGGAGCTGTTTTTT. Amino acids: CASSLPGTRSTGELFF.